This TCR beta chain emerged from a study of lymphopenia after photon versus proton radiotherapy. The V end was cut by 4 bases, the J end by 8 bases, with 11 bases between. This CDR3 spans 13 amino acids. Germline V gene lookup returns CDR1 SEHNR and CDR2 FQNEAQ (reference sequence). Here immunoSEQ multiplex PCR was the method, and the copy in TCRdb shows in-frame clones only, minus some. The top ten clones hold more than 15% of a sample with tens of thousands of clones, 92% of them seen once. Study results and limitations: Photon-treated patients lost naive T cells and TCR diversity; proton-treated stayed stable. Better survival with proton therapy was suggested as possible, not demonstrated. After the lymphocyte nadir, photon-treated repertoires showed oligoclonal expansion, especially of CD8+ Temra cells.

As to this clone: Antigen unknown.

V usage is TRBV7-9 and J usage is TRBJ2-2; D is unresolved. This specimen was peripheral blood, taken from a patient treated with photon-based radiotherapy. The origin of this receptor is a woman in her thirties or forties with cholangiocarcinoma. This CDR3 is CASSSQSRGELFF. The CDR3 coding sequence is TGTGCCAGCAGCTCTCAGAGCAGGGGGGAGCTGTTTTTT.